This T cell receptor (beta chain) is from a study of blood T cells in healthy people across ages. There are 11 residues in the CDR3. With 7 bases removed from V and 2 bases from J, the gap between germline ends came to 6 bases. Per germline, CDR1 ENHRY and CDR2 SYGVKD. Then a second PCR, running about 6 to 12 cycles, was carried out with a sample-barcoded 5' primer and a J-beta primer mix. TCRdb redid the calling of the 5' RACE reads with MiXCR, one entry per CDR3 protein. The sample records 650,000 to 900,000 distinct CDR3 sequences, around 68% being singletons. The receptor's source is a man in his thirties or forties in good health. The chain uses TRBV10-3 and TRBJ2-7; possible D gene TRBD1, 5 bases. The sample taken for sequencing was blood. The CDR3 bases are TGTGCCATCAAGGACACCTACGAGCAGTACTTC. It translates to CAIKDTYEQYF.